This is a list of T cell receptor beta chains from one sample in a study of blood T cell repertoires in COVID-19. The protocol was immunoSEQ multiplex PCR, while the TCRdb copy is restricted to in-frame clones and leaves out a portion. The profile covers roughly 200,000 clones, with around four fifths appearing a single time and around 4.6% taken by the ten largest. The sample taken for sequencing was PBMCs or T cells enriched from blood (not recorded which). Every receptor here comes from a woman in her forties or fifties who had been exposed to COVID-19. CDR3s include the opening cysteine and the closing phenylalanine or tryptophan. The order of the fields is clone size, D gene, J gene, V gene, CDR3 DNA, CDR3 protein. A D gene is named only where the DNA matches it firmly. Some rows mark clone size as missing; the rest say once, few, many or name a class of expanded clone.

size: -
D: TRBD1
J: TRBJ2-7
V: TRBV11-2
DNA: TGTGCCAGCAGTCTCTTCGATGGACAGGCCTACGAGCAGTACTTC
CDR3: CASSLFDGQAYEQYF

size: -
D: TRBD2
J: TRBJ2-1
V: TRBV12-3/TRBV12-4
DNA: TGTGCCAGCAGTATAGCGGGGGGAGAGCAGTTCTTC
CDR3: CASSIAGGEQFF

size: -
D: -
J: TRBJ1-2
V: TRBV6-5
DNA: TGTGCCAGCAGTCGCCCCGGGAGGGCTCCTTATGGCTACACCTTC
CDR3: CASSRPGRAPYGYTF

size: -
D: -
J: TRBJ2-7
V: TRBV7-9
DNA: TGTGCCAGCAGCCCCCCGGCAGGGTCCCCCTACGAGCAGTACTTC
CDR3: CASSPPAGSPYEQYF

size: once
D: -
J: TRBJ2-6
V: TRBV5-1
DNA: TGCGCCACGAGGATGGAGGCCTCTGGGGCCAACGTCCTGACTTTC
CDR3: CATRMEASGANVLTF

size: -
D: -
J: TRBJ1-1
V: TRBV4-2
DNA: TGTGCCAGCAGCCAAACATCCGGGCAGGGCGAAGCTTTCTTT
CDR3: CASSQTSGQGEAFF

size: -
D: -
J: TRBJ2-3
V: TRBV7-9
DNA: TGTGCCAGCAGCTTAGCAGCAGGGCCAGATACGCAGTATTTT
CDR3: CASSLAAGPDTQYF

size: -
D: TRBD1
J: TRBJ1-1
V: TRBV10-3
DNA: TGTGCCATCAGTGAGTTCGGACAGGGGGACACTGAAGCTTTCTTT
CDR3: CAISEFGQGDTEAFF

size: -
D: TRBD1
J: TRBJ1-1
V: TRBV3-1/TRBV3-2
DNA: TGTGCCAGCAGCCGACTAGGGGGCCTGAACACTGAAGCTTTCTTT
CDR3: CASSRLGGLNTEAFF

size: -
D: TRBD1
J: TRBJ1-4
V: TRBV9
DNA: TGTGCCAGCAGCGCTCAGGGGGCCCGTGGTGAAAAACTGTTTTTT
CDR3: CASSAQGARGEKLFF

size: -
D: TRBD1
J: TRBJ1-5
V: TRBV5-6
DNA: TGTGCCAGCAGCTTGGCCAGGGGACAGGGACACTATAGCAATCAGCCCCAGCATTTT
CDR3: CASSLARGQGHYSNQPQHF

size: -
D: -
J: TRBJ2-1
V: TRBV30
DNA: TGTGCCTGGAGTTCCGGATCGGGATACAGTCCCTCCTACAATGAGCAGTTCTTC
CDR3: CAWSSGSGYSPSYNEQFF

size: once
D: TRBD1
J: TRBJ1-4
V: TRBV7-9
DNA: TGTGCCAGCAGCTCTAAACCGGGACAGTATAATGAAAAACTGTTTTTT
CDR3: CASSSKPGQYNEKLFF

size: -
D: -
J: TRBJ1-2
V: TRBV2
DNA: TGTGCCAGCAGGTCGGCAAGGGGCGCCTATGGCTACACCTTC
CDR3: CASRSARGAYGYTF

size: -
D: TRBD1
J: TRBJ2-5
V: TRBV5-1
DNA: TGCGCCAGCAGCTTGGGGACAGGCCCCCGCCAAGAGACCCAGTACTTC
CDR3: CASSLGTGPRQETQYF

size: -
D: -
J: TRBJ1-2
V: TRBV7-2
DNA: TGTGCCAGCAGCCCCTTAGGGAGAGGCGTTTATGGCTACACCTTC
CDR3: CASSPLGRGVYGYTF

size: -
D: TRBD1
J: TRBJ2-3
V: TRBV7-9
DNA: TGTGCCAGCAGCTCCCGACAGGGCGGAGTTGTAGATACGCAGTATTTT
CDR3: CASSSRQGGVVDTQYF

size: once
D: TRBD1
J: TRBJ1-2
V: TRBV19
DNA: TGTGCCAGTAGTGAGAGCCGGGACAGGGTAAGCGGCTACACCTTC
CDR3: CASSESRDRVSGYTF

size: -
D: TRBD2
J: TRBJ2-1
V: TRBV6-2/TRBV6-3
DNA: TGTGCCAGCAGCCGACCAAGCGGGGGGGCGGGATACAATGAGCAGTTCTTC
CDR3: CASSRPSGGAGYNEQFF

size: -
D: -
J: TRBJ1-1
V: TRBV18
DNA: TGTGCCAGCTCACTCACGCGGGGGGACGGTGAAGCTTTCTTT
CDR3: CASSLTRGDGEAFF

size: -
D: TRBD1
J: TRBJ1-5
V: TRBV3-1/TRBV3-2
DNA: TGTGCCAGCACACAGGGGGCTGGTCAGCCCCAGCATTTT
CDR3: CASTQGAGQPQHF

size: few
D: -
J: TRBJ1-6
V: TRBV7-2
DNA: TGTGCCAGCAGCTTAGTGTCCGTGGAGGATTCACCCCTCCACTTT
CDR3: CASSLVSVEDSPLHF

size: -
D: -
J: TRBJ1-6
V: TRBV27
DNA: TGTGCCAGCAGTTTAGGGCAGGTTAATTCACCCCTCCACTTT
CDR3: CASSLGQVNSPLHF

size: -
D: -
J: TRBJ2-5
V: TRBV7-2
DNA: TGTGCCAGCAGCTTAAGGTCGGCAGGGGTGGAGACCCAGTACTTC
CDR3: CASSLRSAGVETQYF